Sequencing of this TCR beta chain was carried out in a study of shared clonotypes between healthy human individuals. Study overall: CD4 naive and memory got three plates each, CD8 naive two, CD8 memory one. The study's findings and limits: Genetic and exposure-history diversity was limited by the few donors. It was the non-shared clonotypes that had lower generation probabilities than clonotypes shared by all four donors.

CD45RO-negative cells were positively selected for CCR7, leaving out terminally differentiated effector memory CD45RA+ cells. For this clone: What it recognizes is unknown.

The CDR3 totals 16 residues. V was clipped by 5 bases and J by 6 bases; unmatched bases: 10. The germline CDR1 and CDR2 sequences are SEHNR and FQNEAQ (reference sequence). Clones were sequenced by immunoSEQ multiplex PCR, and TCRdb holds only the in-frame ones, with some missing. Of about 2 million clones in the sample, approximately 95% were seen once. Input material: naive CD8+ T cells sorted from blood. The sequence derives from a man younger than 30 in good health. The genes are TRBV7-9 and TRBJ2-2; TRBD2 matches 9 bases. For the CDR3, the DNA is TGTGCCAGCAGCCCTCCGGGCGGGAGGGTCGCCGGGGAGCTGTTTTTT. Translated: CASSPPGGRVAGELFF.